These T cell receptor beta chains were read from a single sample in a study of memory CD4+ T cells and cytomegalovirus serostatus. Profiled with immunoSEQ multiplex PCR; TCRdb holds only in-frame clones, not every one. The repertoire holds tens of thousands of clones, with 82% as singletons. What was sequenced was memory CD4+ T cells from blood. These TCRs come from an adult in good health and CMV-seronegative. Both conserved end residues are part of each CDR3. A D gene is named only where the DNA matches it firmly. The listing skips clone size in some rows; elsewhere it reads once, few, many or a size class.

j_gene,len,abundance,v_gene,d_gene,CDR3nt,CDR3aa
TRBJ1-4,14,.,TRBV5-1,.,TGCGCCAGCAGCCTGGATGCGAGGAAGGAAAAACTGTTTTTT,CASSLDARKEKLFF
TRBJ2-2,15,.,TRBV5-1,.,TGCGCCAGCAGCTTGCGGCCGGTGAACACCGGGGAGCTGTTTTTT,CASSLRPVNTGELFF
TRBJ1-1,16,.,TRBV19,.,TGTGCCACCCATAGCCACCAGTCGACAGCTGACACTGAAGCTTTCTTT,CATHSHQSTADTEAFF
TRBJ2-5,15,.,TRBV10-2,TRBD1,TGCGCCAGCAGTGATCCCGGACAGGGGCAAGAGACCCAGTACTTC,CASSDPGQGQETQYF
TRBJ1-1,18,.,TRBV6-1,TRBD1,TGTGCCAGCAGTGAATTAAGAAATAGATGGAGAACAGGGGCTGAAGCTTTCTTT,CASSELRNRWRTGAEAFF
TRBJ2-7,15,.,TRBV5-5,.,TGTGCCAGCAGCTTGGCAGCAGGGGCCCAACACGAGCAGTACTTC,CASSLAAGAQHEQYF
TRBJ1-1,14,.,TRBV2,.,TGTGCCAGCAAATCTAGTCGGTCGAACACTGAAGCTTTCTTT,CASKSSRSNTEAFF
TRBJ2-3,11,.,TRBV7-2,.,TGTGCCAGCAGCTTAGCAGATACGCAGTATTTT,CASSLADTQYF
TRBJ2-3,16,.,TRBV7-9,TRBD2,TGTGCCAGCAGCTTCGGCGCGGGAGCGACCACAGATACGCAGTATTTT,CASSFGAGATTDTQYF
TRBJ2-1,13,.,TRBV10-3,.,TGTGCCATCAGTGGTAGTGCTAACAATGAGCAGTTCTTC,CAISGSANNEQFF
TRBJ1-2,16,once,TRBV9,.,TGTGCCAGCAGCGTAGGACCCCTTCCGGCTAACTATGGCTACACCTTC,CASSVGPLPANYGYTF
TRBJ1-2,12,few,TRBV5-3,.,TGTGCCAGAAGCTTGGCAAACTATGGCTACACCTTC,CARSLANYGYTF
TRBJ1-2,10,.,TRBV2,.,TGTGCCAGCAGTTCCGAGGGCTACACCTTC,CASSSEGYTF
TRBJ1-1,14,.,TRBV19,TRBD1,TGTGCCAGTACCGCGGGACAGGGGAACTCTGAAGCTTTCTTT,CASTAGQGNSEAFF
TRBJ1-5,15,.,TRBV19,.,TGTGCCAGTAGTACAGCCCTATATAGCAATCAGCCCCAGCATTTT,CASSTALYSNQPQHF
TRBJ2-3,15,.,TRBV5-1,.,TGCGCCAGCAGCTTGGCCGAGTCAGGGACAGATACGCAGTATTTT,CASSLAESGTDTQYF
TRBJ1-5,14,.,TRBV28,.,TGTGCCGTCCATTGGGGGGGAGGTAATCAGCCCCAGCATTTT,CAVHWGGGNQPQHF
TRBJ1-1,12,.,TRBV6-1,.,TGTGCCAGTTTCTTCGCGCACACTGAAGCTTTCTTT,CASFFAHTEAFF
TRBJ2-1,17,once,TRBV9,TRBD2,TGTGCCAGCAGCGTAGTGGCAGGCGGGAGCGGCACCAATGAGCAGTTCTTC,CASSVVAGGSGTNEQFF
TRBJ2-7,15,.,TRBV6-5,.,TGTGCCAGCAGCGACTCCGGGACGGCCTCCTACGAGCAGTACTTC,CASSDSGTASYEQYF
TRBJ2-1,11,.,TRBV7-6,.,TGTGCCAGCAGCGCTTCCAATGAGCAGTTCTTC,CASSASNEQFF
TRBJ1-5,16,.,TRBV5-6,TRBD1,TGTGCCAGCAGCTCCGACAGGGGCCGACGCAATCAGCCCCAGCATTTT,CASSSDRGRRNQPQHF
TRBJ2-2,13,.,TRBV29-1,.,TGCAGCGTTGATGACCAGATCACCGGGGAGCTGTTTTTT,CSVDDQITGELFF
TRBJ2-7,15,.,TRBV9,.,TGTGCCAGCAGCGTCTTTGCGGGCCAATCCTACGAGCAGTACTTC,CASSVFAGQSYEQYF
TRBJ1-5,12,.,TRBV28,.,TGTGCCAGCGTAGGCGGCAATCAGCCCCAGCATTTT,CASVGGNQPQHF
TRBJ2-2,15,.,TRBV18,.,TGTGCCAGCTCACCAAACGCAGGGAACACCGGGGAGCTGTTTTTT,CASSPNAGNTGELFF
TRBJ2-5,14,.,TRBV10-3,TRBD2,TGTGCCATCAGTGGGACTAGCAGAGAAGAGACCCAGTACTTC,CAISGTSREETQYF
TRBJ1-2,15,.,TRBV5-4,.,TGTGCCAGCAGCTTGGGGGCCGAAAGCCCTTCTGGCTACACCTTC,CASSLGAESPSGYTF
TRBJ2-3,12,.,TRBV7-2,.,TGTGCCATCGAATCCGGGGCAGATACGCAGTATTTT,CAIESGADTQYF
TRBJ2-1,16,.,TRBV4-2,TRBD2,TGTGCCAGCAGCCTCCAAACTAGCGGGGGGCCCAATGAGCAGTTCTTC,CASSLQTSGGPNEQFF
TRBJ2-5,16,.,TRBV27,.,TGTGCCAGCAGACCCGACGGGGACACCTACCAAGAGACCCAGTACTTC,CASRPDGDTYQETQYF
TRBJ2-5,18,once,TRBV6-4,.,TGTGCCAGCAGTGACTCGAAGGCAGTAGCGCCGCACCAAGAGACCCAGTACTTC,CASSDSKAVAPHQETQYF
TRBJ1-2,14,few,TRBV18,.,TGTGCCAGCTCACCGCCGACAACTAACTATGGCTACACCTTC,CASSPPTTNYGYTF
TRBJ2-3,13,once,TRBV30,.,TGTGCCTGGGCAAAGGGGGGACGGGATACGCAGTATTTT,CAWAKGGRDTQYF
TRBJ1-4,16,once,TRBV4-2,.,TGTGCCAGCAGCCAAAGTATCAGGGGCGGTGATGAAAAACTGTTTTTT,CASSQSIRGGDEKLFF
TRBJ2-3,15,.,TRBV6-1,.,TGTGCCAGCAGTGGTCACAATTTCATCACAGATACGCAGTATTTT,CASSGHNFITDTQYF
TRBJ1-2,14,once,TRBV6-1,.,TGTGCCAGCAGTCCGGGTGTCAGGTTCCCTGGCTACACCTTC,CASSPGVRFPGYTF
TRBJ2-7,14,many,TRBV21-1,.,TGTGCCAGCAGCAAACTAGCGAGCTCCTACGAGCAGTACTTC,CASSKLASSYEQYF
TRBJ2-1,14,.,TRBV7-3,.,TGTGCCAGCAGCCAAGGGCAGGGTGGGAATGAGCAGTTCTTC,CASSQGQGGNEQFF
TRBJ1-2,16,.,TRBV9,TRBD1,TGTGCCAGCAGCACTAGACCCCAGGGACAGGGAAATGGCTACACCTTC,CASSTRPQGQGNGYTF
TRBJ2-1,16,.,TRBV5-1,TRBD2,TGCGCCAGCACCCCTGCAGCGGGAGGGCCTTTGCATGAGCAGTTCTTC,CASTPAAGGPLHEQFF
TRBJ2-3,15,.,TRBV7-3,.,TGTGCCAGCAGCTTTCTGCCGGGACGATCAGATACGCAGTATTTT,CASSFLPGRSDTQYF
TRBJ2-3,14,few,TRBV7-7,TRBD2,TGTGCCAGCTCACTAGCGGGGGTGGGAGATACGCAGTATTTT,CASSLAGVGDTQYF
TRBJ2-7,11,.,TRBV5-1,.,TGCGCCAGCAGCCAAAAGAATGAGCAGTACTTC,CASSQKNEQYF
TRBJ1-1,12,.,TRBV28,TRBD1,TGTGCCAGCAGCCTACAGGGGGATGAAGCTTTCTTT,CASSLQGDEAFF
TRBJ1-1,13,few,TRBV18,.,TGTGCCAGCTCACCCCAGGAGGACACTGAAGCTTTCTTT,CASSPQEDTEAFF
TRBJ1-2,13,.,TRBV18,TRBD1,TGTGCCAGCTCACCCCTAGGGGGCGATGGCTACACCTTC,CASSPLGGDGYTF
TRBJ2-7,16,.,TRBV15,.,TGTGCCACCAGCAGAGAGGTCCCGGGTTTACCTTACGAGCAGTACTTC,CATSREVPGLPYEQYF
TRBJ1-3,12,.,TRBV6-1,.,TGTGCCAGCACGGGCTCTGGAAACACCATATATTTT,CASTGSGNTIYF
TRBJ2-5,14,.,TRBV6-5,.,TGTGCCAGCAGCACTCATAGGTGGGCAAAGACCCAGTACTTC,CASSTHRWAKTQYF
TRBJ1-1,17,.,TRBV6-1,TRBD1,TGTGCCAGCAGTGAATTCCGGGACAGGGTCGTGAACACTGAAGCTTTCTTT,CASSEFRDRVVNTEAFF
TRBJ1-1,13,few,TRBV5-1,.,TGCGCCAGCATGGGTGGCATGAACACTGAAGCTTTCTTT,CASMGGMNTEAFF
TRBJ1-2,13,.,TRBV6-5,.,TGTGCCAGCAGTTACTCAGGGGTTGGCGGCTACACCTTC,CASSYSGVGGYTF
TRBJ1-2,13,.,TRBV6-1,.,TGTGCCAGCAGTGAAACATTTAACTATGGCTACACCTTC,CASSETFNYGYTF
TRBJ1-2,13,.,TRBV11-1,.,TGTGCCAGCAGCGAGACAGGTGTCTATGGCTACACCTTC,CASSETGVYGYTF
TRBJ2-2,14,.,TRBV10-1,TRBD1,TGCGCCAGCCCCAGGACAGGGGTTTCCGGGGAGCTGTTTTTT,CASPRTGVSGELFF
TRBJ2-1,16,.,TRBV11-3,TRBD2,TGTGCCAGCAGCCTCCGACTAGCGGGGGGGCCGGGGGAGCAGTTCTTC,CASSLRLAGGPGEQFF
TRBJ2-1,16,.,TRBV18,.,TGTGCCAGCTCACAGACAAGGCAGAGCTCCTACAATGAGCAGTTCTTC,CASSQTRQSSYNEQFF
TRBJ2-7,11,few,TRBV2,.,TGTGCCAGCAGTGTGAAGTACGAGCAGTACTTC,CASSVKYEQYF
TRBJ2-4,14,.,TRBV6-5,.,TGTGCCAGCAGTTACCGGACGGCGCGGGACATTCAGTACTTC,CASSYRTARDIQYF